The 32 T cell receptor beta chains below all came from one sample that was sequenced in a study of blood T cell repertoires in COVID-19 (TCRdb year 2020). The library was produced with the immunoSEQ multiplex PCR assay. Held by TCRdb, this immuneACCESS table contains in-frame sequences only and omits some clones. Under half of the omission traces to an unresolved V gene where checked; the cause of the rest is unknown. For this sample the table gives 90,000 or so clones, of which about nine tenths were detected only once. 0.47% of the sample belongs to the ten largest clones. Sample: peripheral blood. The receptors derive from a man aged 60 to 75 with acute or convalescent COVID-19.

CDR3 bases: TGTGCCAGCATGCCGGGACTAGCAGTAAATGAGCAGTTCTTC. It encodes CASMPGLAVNEQFF. The chain has TRBV2 and TRBJ2-1; TRBD2 matches at 9 bases. Germline V gene lookup returns CDR1 SNHLY and CDR2 FYNNEI. This CDR3 is built from 14 residues. The V segment lost 7 bases and the J segment 7 bases; nucleotides outside the gene matches: 8.

CDR3 sequence: CASSPGLAAYNEQFF. The CDR3 DNA reads TGTGCCAGCAGTCCGGGACTAGCAGCCTACAATGAGCAGTTCTTC. V gene TRBV6-1 combines with J gene TRBJ2-1, with 9 bases fitting TRBD2. Germline CDR1 is MNHNS and CDR2 is SASEGT. CDR3 length: 15 residues. V shed 5 bases and J 2 bases; nucleotides not matched to a gene: 4.

The chain links TRBV5-1 to TRBJ2-1; D is unresolved. The V gene's germline CDR1 is SGHRS and CDR2 YFSETQ. This CDR3 spans 15 amino acids. The V gene lost 0 bases and the J gene lost 5 bases, with 12 bases spanning the gap. The CDR3: CASSLEVSVNNEQFF. CDR3 nucleotides: TGCGCCAGCAGCTTGGAAGTATCGGTGAACAATGAGCAGTTCTTC.

V is TRBV3-1 (or the pseudogene TRBV3-2) and J is TRBJ2-7, with D possibly matching TRBD1 (6 bases). The CDR3 sequence is 18 residues long. Between the trimmed V and J ends, which lost 1 base and 2 bases, there was a span of 21 bases. From germline, CDR1 is LGHDT and CDR2 YNNKEL (reference sequence). The CDR3 protein is CASSQGGWGPHKTYEQYF. CDR3 DNA: TGTGCCAGCAGCCAAGGGGGGTGGGGGCCGCACAAAACCTACGAGCAGTACTTC.

The chain employs TRBV5-1 and TRBJ2-3; TRBD2 is a possible D gene (7 bases). V lost 4 bases and J lost 6, with 15 bases in between. The germline CDR1 and CDR2 sequences are SGHRS and YFSETQ. This CDR3 region has 14 residues. The CDR3 region has the DNA TGCGCCAGCAGCCACCCGGGGGGCGGCGATACGCAGTATTTT. Translation gives CASSHPGGGDTQYF.

This clone was seen once. The rearrangement uses TRBV29-1 and TRBJ2-1, with a tentative D call TRBD1 (6 bases). From germline, CDR1 is SQVTM and CDR2 ANQGSEA. V lost 2 bases to trimming and J lost 7 bases, with 18 bases between them. CDR3 size: 15 residues. CDR3 nucleotides: TGCAGCGTTGAAAACATCGGCAGGGGTGGAAATGAGCAGTTCTTC. Residues: CSVENIGRGGNEQFF.

This clone appeared a single time. The genes are TRBV2 and TRBJ2-7, with 7 bases aligning to TRBD2. V gave up 11 bases and J gave up 4 bases; unmatched junction bases: 14. The CDR3 contains 14 residues. From germline, CDR1 is SNHLY and CDR2 FYNNEI. The CDR3 loop is CALTPGGSSYEQYF. The CDR3, as DNA: TGTGCCTTAACCCCAGGCGGGAGTAGTTACGAGCAGTACTTC.

This clone was detected a few times. The gene calls are TRBV9 and TRBJ1-1; D may be TRBD1 (5 bases). Germline V gene sequence: CDR1 SGDLS, CDR2 YYNGEE. The CDR3 contains 13 residues. V lost 3 bases, J lost 5 bases, and 11 bases lay in between. Here the CDR3 reads CASSARGATEAFF. CDR3 DNA sequence: TGTGCCAGCAGCGCCCGCGGGGCAACTGAAGCTTTCTTT.

V gene TRBV9 combines with J gene TRBJ1-3, with D unresolved. The CDR3 runs 12 residues. V lost 2 bases and J 7 bases, leaving 7 bases between the germline ends. Germline values: CDR1 SGDLS, CDR2 YYNGEE. CDR3 nucleotide sequence: TGTGCCAGCAGCGTGGACTGGAACACCATATATTTT. Translating it yields CASSVDWNTIYF. The whole variable domain, filled in from reference TRBV9 and TRBJ1-3, reads DSGVTQTPKHLITATGQRVTLRCSPRSGDLSVYWYQQSLDQGLQFLIQYYNGEERAKGNILERFSAQQFPDLHSELNLSSLELGDSALYFCASSVDWNTIYFGEGSWLTVV.

The J gene is TRBJ1-2, the V gene TRBV5-4, with 8 bases lining up with TRBD1. Germline V gene lookup returns CDR1 SGHNT and CDR2 YYREEE (reference sequence). Germline trimming cut 4 bases from V and 7 bases from J; bases unmatched to any gene: 18. The CDR3 spans 17 residues. The CDR3 DNA reads TGTGCCAGCAGCCACCCTGATGGGTCAGGGGGCGATGGTGGCTACACCTTC. Translation gives CASSHPDGSGGDGGYTF.

The chain is built from TRBV6-5 and TRBJ1-2; D may be TRBD1 (6 bases). Germline-derived CDR1 and CDR2 are MNHEY and SVGAGI. Trimming took 6 bases from V and 2 from J, leaving 10 bases between them. This CDR3 spans 13 amino acids. CDR3 in amino acids: CASRDTGNYGYTF. Here the CDR3 DNA reads TGTGCCAGCAGAGATACAGGGAACTATGGCTACACCTTC.

The chain employs TRBV10-3 and TRBJ1-3; possible D gene TRBD1, 6 bases. V lost 7 bases, J lost 3 bases, and 19 bases lay in between. The length of the CDR3 is 16 residues. Germline V CDR1 and CDR2: ENHRY, SYGVKD. The CDR3 region has the DNA TGTGCCATCAAGGGGTCAGCAGGGGCAGGTGGAAACACCATATATTTT. Its translation: CAIKGSAGAGGNTIYF.

The rearrangement uses TRBV11-2 and TRBJ1-3, with 11 bases fitting TRBD1. This CDR3 has 18 residues. The V segment lost 1 base and the J segment 0 bases; nucleotides outside the gene matches: 5. Per germline, CDR1 SGHAT and CDR2 FQNNGV. CDR3 coding DNA: TGTGCCAGCAGCTTAGTTCCCGGGACAGGGGGCTCTGGAAACACCATATATTTT. This sequence encodes CASSLVPGTGGSGNTIYF.

Many counts were recorded for this clone. In nucleotides, the CDR3 is TGTGCCAGCAGAGTGGACAGGGGATTAACAGATACGCAGTATTTT. It specifies CASRVDRGLTDTQYF. The chain carries TRBV2 and TRBJ2-3, with TRBD1 matching over 9 bases. CDR3 length: 15 amino acids. Germline V gene data show CDR1 as SNHLY and CDR2 as FYNNEI. J gave up 3 bases and V 6 bases, and 7 bases lay outside the gene matches.

The rearrangement links TRBV27 to TRBJ2-1; possibly TRBD2 for D (5 bases). Germline lookup yields CDR1 MNHEY and CDR2 SMNVEV (reference sequence). Deletions cut 2 bases from V and 10 bases from J, with 12 bases between. The CDR3 spans 13 residues. CDR3 DNA: TGTGCCAGCAGTTTACTCGGGGAGTACGAGCAGTTCTTC. Translating it yields CASSLLGEYEQFF.

This clone occurred once. The rearrangement uses TRBV29-1 and TRBJ1-4, with 8 bases matching TRBD1. Germline-derived CDR1 and CDR2 are SQVTM and ANQGSEA. After removal of 4 bases from V and 7 bases from J, the junction contained 8 bases not matched to a gene. CDR3 length equals 14 residues. The DNA of the CDR3 is TGCAGCGTTGGTATCGCAGGGGGCTTTGAAAAACTGTTTTTT. Protein product: CSVGIAGGFEKLFF.

The chain joins TRBV5-1 to TRBJ1-4; 7 bases are shared with TRBD1. Per germline, CDR1 SGHRS and CDR2 YFSETQ. V trimming: 4 bases; J trimming: 8 bases; junction bases outside the gene matches: 14. CDR3 length equals 16 residues. The chain's CDR3 is CASSPLRQGLEEKLFF. In DNA form, the CDR3 reads TGCGCCAGCAGCCCCCTTCGACAGGGTTTAGAAGAAAAACTGTTTTTT.

The chain employs TRBV3-1 (or the pseudogene TRBV3-2) and TRBJ2-5; D remains unclear. V was pared by 1 base and J by 2 bases, with 8 bases between. CDR3 length equals 14 residues. CDR1 LGHDT and CDR2 YNNKEL come from the germline V gene (reference sequence). CDR3 protein: CASSQGAVQETQYF. Written as DNA, the CDR3 is TGTGCCAGCAGCCAAGGGGCAGTACAAGAGACCCAGTACTTC.

V gene TRBV13 combines with J gene TRBJ2-5; 10 bases are a match to TRBD2. CDR3 length equals 17 residues. V gave up 0 bases and J gave up 1 base; unmatched junction bases: 5. Germline values: CDR1 PRHDT, CDR2 FYEKMQ (reference sequence). Here the CDR3 DNA reads TGTGCCAGCAGCTTAGGCCACAGCGGGAGGGCCCAAGAGACCCAGTACTTC. Its protein product is CASSLGHSGRAQETQYF.

The chain uses TRBV5-1 and TRBJ2-1; a weak D match, TRBD1 (5 bases). Trimming pared 2 bases from V and 7 bases from J, leaving 10 bases between. Looked up from germline, CDR1 is SGHRS and CDR2 is YFSETQ. The CDR3 covers 13 residues. The DNA for the CDR3 is TGCGCCAGCAGCTTACAGGTCTTGAATGAGCAGTTCTTC. This sequence encodes CASSLQVLNEQFF.

V gene TRBV12-3 or TRBV12-4 combines with J gene TRBJ2-5; a possible D gene is TRBD2 (6 bases). The CDR3 is made up of 13 amino acids. Deletions cut 6 bases from V and 4 bases from J, with 12 bases between. The DNA of the CDR3 is TGTGCCAGCAGGGGACGGCGGGGAGAGACCCAGTACTTC. This translates into CASRGRRGETQYF.

The chain carries TRBV3-1 (or the pseudogene TRBV3-2) and TRBJ1-2, with D maybe TRBD1 (5 bases). The CDR3 consists of 13 residues. The V end was cut by 11 bases, the J end by 8 bases, with 21 bases between. Germline CDR1 is LGHDT and CDR2 is YNNKEL (reference sequence). The CDR3 region is CAVDSGGIRGYTF. The CDR3 coding sequence is TGTGCCGTTGACTCCGGGGGGATTCGGGGCTACACCTTC.

V gene TRBV3-1 (or the pseudogene TRBV3-2) combines with J gene TRBJ2-3; 7 positions agree with TRBD1. This CDR3 has 18 amino acids. J lost 1 base, V lost 5 bases, and 15 bases had no gene match. From germline, CDR1 is LGHDT and CDR2 YNNKEL (reference sequence). The CDR3 DNA reads as TGTGCCAGCAGCGAAAGGGGGTACAGGGGCCGGCGCACAGATACGCAGTATTTT. Translated, it gives CASSERGYRGRRTDTQYF.

The chain links TRBV21-1 to TRBJ2-3; the table's TRBD2 call for D was not verified on the DNA. TRBV21-1 is given as a pseudogene. The CDR3 spans 17 residues. CDR3 amino acids: CASSKGGRKTSTDTQYF. The CDR3 region has the DNA TGTGCCAGCAGCAAAGGAGGGAGGAAAACTAGCACAGATACGCAGTATTTT.

The chain joins TRBV19 to TRBJ1-5, with 9 bases aligning to TRBD1. Germline V gives CDR1 LNHDA, CDR2 SQIVND (reference sequence). V gave up 7 bases and J gave up 5 bases; unmatched junction bases: 9. This CDR3 is 15 amino acids long. CDR3 amino acids: CASTLGQGEDQPQHF. CDR3 DNA sequence: TGTGCCAGTACCTTGGGACAGGGAGAAGATCAGCCCCAGCATTTT.

This rearrangement joins TRBV11-2 to TRBJ1-3, with 7 positions matching TRBD1. In germline, CDR1 is SGHAT, CDR2 FQNNGV. This CDR3 is built from 16 residues. The J segment lost 0 bases and the V segment lost 4 bases, leaving 6 bases of the junction unmatched. CDR3 nucleotides: TGTGCCAGCAGCTCGGGACAGCCCCACTCTGGAAACACCATATATTTT. Translating gives CASSSGQPHSGNTIYF.

The V gene is TRBV9, the J gene TRBJ1-2; TRBD1 aligns across 10 bases. V shed 4 bases, J shed 6 bases, and the junction held 9 bases outside the gene matches. This CDR3 comprises 15 residues. CDR1 and CDR2 from the germline V gene are SGDLS and YYNGEE. CDR3 region: CASSTTGTGVNGYTF. CDR3 nucleotide sequence: TGTGCCAGCAGCACCACCGGGACAGGGGTTAATGGCTACACCTTC.

V is TRBV18 and J is TRBJ2-2, with a weak D call TRBD1 (5 bases). V was shortened by 5 bases and J by 4 bases, with 17 bases between the two germline ends. CDR3 length equals 16 residues. The germline V gene encodes CDR1 KGHSH and CDR2 LQKENI. CDR3 region: CASSMLRDPGTGELFF. The CDR3 DNA sequence: TGTGCCAGCTCAATGCTCAGGGATCCGGGCACCGGGGAGCTGTTTTTT.

The J gene is TRBJ1-2, the V gene TRBV19; 8 bases are a match to TRBD1. The CDR3 length is 15 residues. Trimming at V came to 6 bases and at J to 2 bases, leaving 8 bases not matched to a gene. Germline V CDR1 and CDR2: LNHDA, SQIVND (reference sequence). The CDR3 loop is CASRAGQVGNYGYTF. CDR3 bases: TGTGCCAGTAGGGCGGGACAGGTTGGAAACTATGGCTACACCTTC.

The chain links TRBV10-3 to TRBJ2-2, with 7 bases identical to TRBD1. This CDR3 spans 16 amino acids. Losses at the gene ends were 5 bases for V and 0 bases for J; bases not matched to a gene: 6. CDR1 ENHRY and CDR2 SYGVKD come from the germline V gene. The CDR3 DNA follows: TGTGCCATCAGTACGGACAGGCGGACGAACACCGGGGAGCTGTTTTTT. The encoded protein is CAISTDRRTNTGELFF.

This chain joins TRBV2 and TRBJ2-2, with TRBD1 matching over 9 bases. The CDR3 spans 17 residues. From germline, CDR1 is SNHLY and CDR2 FYNNEI. Trimming at V came to 0 bases and at J to 6 bases, leaving 8 bases not matched to a gene. The CDR3 here is CASSEALQGALAGELFF. CDR3 DNA: TGTGCCAGCAGTGAAGCGCTACAGGGGGCTTTGGCCGGGGAGCTGTTTTTT.

The V and J genes are TRBV6-4 and TRBJ2-3; a weak D match, TRBD1 (6 bases). Germline CDR1 and CDR2: MRHNA and SNTAGT. The CDR3 spans 15 residues. Trimming shortened V by 0 bases and J by 5 bases, and 12 bases separated the two germline ends. Written as DNA, the CDR3 is TGTGCCAGCAGTGACTCCATGGGGGCGGGAGATACGCAGTATTTT. The encoded protein is CASSDSMGAGDTQYF.